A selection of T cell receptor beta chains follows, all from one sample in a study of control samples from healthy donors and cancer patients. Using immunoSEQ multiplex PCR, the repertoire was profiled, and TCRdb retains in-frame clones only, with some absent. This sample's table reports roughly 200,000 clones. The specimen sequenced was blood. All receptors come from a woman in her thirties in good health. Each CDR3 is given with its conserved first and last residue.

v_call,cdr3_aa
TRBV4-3,CASSQDWDRTEAFF
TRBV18,CASSPPVGFHPGNTIYF
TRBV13,CASSLQRGAYEQYF
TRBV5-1,CASSSGRLAGGSSYNEQFF
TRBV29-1,CSVEGTGNTEAFF
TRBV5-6,CASSLHQQGSRSQPQHF
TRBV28,CASSFSVGLYGYTF
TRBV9,CASSVGGTRPNTEAFF
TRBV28,CATTLQGPSGEQYF
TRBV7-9,CASSFTATNEKLFF
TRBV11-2,CASSSFRGNTEAFF
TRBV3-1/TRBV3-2,CASSQDRRTRGYTF
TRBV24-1,CATSDPPLADTQYF
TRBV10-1,CASSLVYRGLAEQYF
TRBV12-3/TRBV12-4,CASSGEGNTEAFF
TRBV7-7,CASSLSSGGGEQFF
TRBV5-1,CASSPDEWAGYTF
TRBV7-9,CASSFLGEAYGYTF
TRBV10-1,CASRGTDRNEKLFF
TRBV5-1,CASSRRTGLDTEAFF
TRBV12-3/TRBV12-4,CASMGGNSGYTF
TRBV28,CASSTPGQGNTGELFF
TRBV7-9,CASSSLGNEQFF
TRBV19,CASDRGGRFNEKLFF
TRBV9,CASSVEVSGGQDGELFF
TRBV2,CASNAGGRTGELFF
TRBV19,CASSPWTSSNQPQHF